This T cell receptor (beta chain) was recorded in a study of blood T cell repertoires in COVID-19 (dated by TCRdb to the early 2020s). General notes on the study: Collaborator samples came from the United States, Italy and Spain and covered acute and convalescent phases of COVID-19. Where available, HLA class I and class II types were taken from metadata supplied by the sample provider and were not determined by assay-based typing. A freely available public database, intended as a resource for researchers studying the immune response to SARS-CoV-2, is where the repertoires were released. The samples were drawn from the first 160 participants of the ongoing ImmuneRACE study and from some 1,300 subjects provided by 6 global collaborators. The material from the prospective study consisted of cDNA or gDNA derived from T cells, B-cell-depleted T cells, or PBMCs. Deeply sampled blood TCRbeta repertoires from subjects exposed to, actively infected with, or recovered from COVID-19 were included in the dataset. A de-identified subject ID, COVID-19 status, age in years and sex were almost always included in the sample metadata.

Collaborating institutions collected whole blood in K2EDTA tubes following their own protocols. For TCRbeta analysis, collaborators shipped samples in one of three forms: frozen whole blood, isolated PBMCs, or DNA extracted from either of those sample types. The full study reports these points: Clinical and demographic metadata were provided uncurated, with the amount varying by source and participant.

For this chain, trimming is 4 bases at the V end and 9 bases at the J end, and the number of junction bases without a gene match is 12. From the germline V gene, CDR1 is SGHVS and CDR2 is FQNEAQ. Inclusive of the bounding cysteine and phenylalanine, the CDR3 is 16 residues long. Only the CDR3 DNA is retained, 48 bases long and in frame from the first base. TCRbeta CDR3 regions were amplified from genomic DNA using the immunoSEQ Assay, a bias-controlled multiplex PCR. The original methods were these. Nucleated cell counts per sample were estimated from amplification of reference gene primers within the assay. Sequence reads were collapsed and filtered to measure the absolute abundance of every unique TCRbeta CDR3 rearrangement. Productive Simpson clonality was computed per sample as the square root of Simpson's diversity index over productive rearrangements. The table comes from immuneACCESS by way of TCRdb, which keeps in-frame sequences with V and J called. Part of the clones is missing from these tables; in studies checked, under half for an unresolved V gene and the rest for unknown reasons. V and J calls and clone size come straight from that table; D and trimming were deduced from the DNA. The sample table holds approximately 220,000 clones, of which roughly 85% were seen once. The ten largest make up 2.5% to 3% of the sample.

A note on this clone: Its antigen is not yet known. Per-base qualities were not stored, and no clone one base away is much larger.

The source is a woman in her 40s with active or convalescent COVID-19. Sequencing was performed on peripheral blood. The chain employs TRBV7-8 and TRBJ2-3; the junction holds 11 bases that match TRBD2. The CDR3 region: CASSSGLAGGSETQYF. The DNA sequence follows: TGTGCCAGCAGCTCGGGGCTAGCGGGGGGATCCGAAACGCAGTATTTT.